The T cell receptor (beta chain) under discussion was sequenced for a study of blood T cells in healthy people across ages. Overall study results and limits: TCR beta diversity correlated strongly with naive T cell percentage.

This clonotype has only a few counts. Its antigen is still unknown. Trimming cost V 8 bases and J 3 bases, with 15 bases left between them. CDR3 length: 13 amino acids. The germline gives CDR1 SQVTM, CDR2 ANQGSEA. PCR was performed a second time for about 6 to 12 cycles using a sample-barcoded 5' primer and a J-beta primer mix. Each CDR3 protein is one row after TCRdb ran MiXCR on the 5' RACE reads. The sample yields more than 900,000 distinct CDR3 sequences, around 25% seen once. This same sample was also taken into another study, of T cells of mothers and their children. As reported in that work: Slightly higher but non-significant overlap marked related mother-child pairs versus unrelated pairs.

This chain uses TRBV29-1 with TRBJ2-3; D is possibly TRBD2 (6 bases). Sample: blood. This clonotype was obtained from a girl aged 2-10 years in good health. The CDR3 sequence: CSPGLPNTDTQYF. The DNA for the CDR3 is TGCAGCCCGGGACTGCCGAATACAGATACGCAGTATTTT.